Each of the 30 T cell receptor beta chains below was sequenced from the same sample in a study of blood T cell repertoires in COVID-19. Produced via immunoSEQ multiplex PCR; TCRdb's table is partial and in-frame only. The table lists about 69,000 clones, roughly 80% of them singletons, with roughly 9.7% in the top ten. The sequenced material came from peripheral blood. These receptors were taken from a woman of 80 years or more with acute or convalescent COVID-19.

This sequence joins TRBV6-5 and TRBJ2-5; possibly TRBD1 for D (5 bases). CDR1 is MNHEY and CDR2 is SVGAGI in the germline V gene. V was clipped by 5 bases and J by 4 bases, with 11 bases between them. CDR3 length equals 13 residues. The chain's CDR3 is CASSTGRAETQYF. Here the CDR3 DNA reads TGTGCCAGCAGTACAGGACGGGCAGAGACCCAGTACTTC.

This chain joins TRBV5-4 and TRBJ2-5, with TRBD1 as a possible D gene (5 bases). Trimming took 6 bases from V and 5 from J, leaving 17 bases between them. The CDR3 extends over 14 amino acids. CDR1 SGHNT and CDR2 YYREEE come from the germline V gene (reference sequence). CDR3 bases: TGTGCCAGCAACCAAAGGGGCACACGTGAGACCCAGTACTTC. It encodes CASNQRGTRETQYF.

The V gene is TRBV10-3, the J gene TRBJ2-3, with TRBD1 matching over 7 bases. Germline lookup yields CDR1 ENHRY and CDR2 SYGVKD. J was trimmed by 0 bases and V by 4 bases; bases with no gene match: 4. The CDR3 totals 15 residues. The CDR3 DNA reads TGTGCCATCAGTGGGGGACAGTTTAGCACAGATACGCAGTATTTT. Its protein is CAISGGQFSTDTQYF.

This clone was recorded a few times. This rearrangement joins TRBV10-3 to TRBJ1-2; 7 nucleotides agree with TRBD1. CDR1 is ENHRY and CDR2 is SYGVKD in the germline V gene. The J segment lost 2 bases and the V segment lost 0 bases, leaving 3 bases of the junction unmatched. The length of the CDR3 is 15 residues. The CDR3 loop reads CAISESPGQNYGYTF. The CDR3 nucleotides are TGTGCCATCAGTGAGTCCCCGGGACAGAACTATGGCTACACCTTC.

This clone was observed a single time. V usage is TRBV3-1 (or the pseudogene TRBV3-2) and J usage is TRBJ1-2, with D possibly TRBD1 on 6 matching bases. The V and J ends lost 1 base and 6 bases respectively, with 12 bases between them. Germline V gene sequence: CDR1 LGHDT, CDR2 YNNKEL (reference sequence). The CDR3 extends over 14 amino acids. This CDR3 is CASSQARGADGYTF. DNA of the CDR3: TGTGCCAGCAGCCAAGCCCGGGGGGCAGATGGCTACACCTTC.

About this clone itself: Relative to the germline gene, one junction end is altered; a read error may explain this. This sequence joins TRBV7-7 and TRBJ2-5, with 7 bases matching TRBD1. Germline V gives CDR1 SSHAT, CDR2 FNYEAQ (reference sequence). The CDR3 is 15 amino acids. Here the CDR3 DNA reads TGTGCTAGCAGCTCCAACCTAGGGGGCCGTGAGACCCAGTACTTC. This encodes CASSSNLGGRETQYF.

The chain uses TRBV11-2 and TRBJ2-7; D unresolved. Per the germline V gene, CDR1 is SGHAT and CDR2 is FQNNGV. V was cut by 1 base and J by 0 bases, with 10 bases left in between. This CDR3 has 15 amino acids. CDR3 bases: TGTGCCAGCAGCTTAGGAAGCACGAGCTCCTACGAGCAGTACTTC. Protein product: CASSLGSTSSYEQYF.

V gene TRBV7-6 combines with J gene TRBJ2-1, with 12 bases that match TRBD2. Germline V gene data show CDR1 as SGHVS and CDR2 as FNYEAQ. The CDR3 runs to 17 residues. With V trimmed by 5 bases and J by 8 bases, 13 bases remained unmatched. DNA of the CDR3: TGTGCCAGCAGCCTTCCTAGCGGGGGGGCCCCCATCCATGAGCAGTTCTTC. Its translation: CASSLPSGGAPIHEQFF.

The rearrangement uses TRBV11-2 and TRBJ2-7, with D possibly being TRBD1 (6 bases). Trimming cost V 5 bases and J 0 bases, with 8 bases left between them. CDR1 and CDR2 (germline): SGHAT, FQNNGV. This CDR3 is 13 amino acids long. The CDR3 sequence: CASSPDSSYEQYF. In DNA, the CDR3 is TGTGCCAGCAGCCCGGACAGCTCCTACGAGCAGTACTTC.

The CDR3 nucleotides read TGTGCCTGGAGTTGGCAGGGTGGTACTGGAAACACCATATATTTT. As protein: CAWSWQGGTGNTIYF. The rearrangement uses TRBV30 and TRBJ1-3; D perhaps matches TRBD1 (5 bases). This CDR3 comprises 15 residues. Between the trimmed V and J ends, which lost 2 bases and 2 bases, there was a span of 13 bases. Germline lookup yields CDR1 GTSNPN and CDR2 SVGIG (reference sequence).

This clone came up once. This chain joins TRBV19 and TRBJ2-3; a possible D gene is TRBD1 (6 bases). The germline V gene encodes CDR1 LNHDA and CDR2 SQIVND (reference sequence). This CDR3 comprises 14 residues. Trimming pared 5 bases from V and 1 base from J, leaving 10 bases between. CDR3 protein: CASSRSGGTDTQYF. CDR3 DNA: TGTGCCAGTAGTCGGTCAGGGGGCACAGATACGCAGTATTTT.

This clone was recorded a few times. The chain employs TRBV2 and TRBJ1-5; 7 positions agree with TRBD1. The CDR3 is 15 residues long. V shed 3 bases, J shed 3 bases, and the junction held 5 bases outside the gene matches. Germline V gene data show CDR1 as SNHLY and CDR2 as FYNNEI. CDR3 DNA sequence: TGTGCCAGCAGTGAGTCCAGGGGGTACAATCAGCCCCAGCATTTT. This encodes CASSESRGYNQPQHF.

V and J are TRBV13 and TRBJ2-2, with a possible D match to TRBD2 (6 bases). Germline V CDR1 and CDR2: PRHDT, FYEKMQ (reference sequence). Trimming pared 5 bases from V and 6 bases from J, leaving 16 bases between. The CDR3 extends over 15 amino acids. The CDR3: CASSRTGREAGELFF. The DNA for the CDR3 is TGTGCCAGCAGCCGCACCGGCAGGGAGGCCGGGGAGCTGTTTTTT. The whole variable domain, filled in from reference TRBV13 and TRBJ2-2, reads AAGVIQSPRHLIKEKRETATLKCYPIPRHDTVYWYQQGPGQDPQFLISFYEKMQSDKGSIPDRFSAQQFSDYHSELNMSSLELGDSALYFCASSRTGREAGELFFGEGSRLTVL.

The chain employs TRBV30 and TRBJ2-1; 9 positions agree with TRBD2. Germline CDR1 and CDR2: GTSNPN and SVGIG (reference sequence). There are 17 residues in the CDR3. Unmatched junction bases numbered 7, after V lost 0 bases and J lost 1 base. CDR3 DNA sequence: TGTGCCTGGAGTGTACGGCCCACTAGCGGGTCCTACAATGAGCAGTTCTTC. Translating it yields CAWSVRPTSGSYNEQFF.

The chain's CDR3 is CASSEARREAHGYTF. CDR3 in DNA: TGTGCCAGCAGTGAAGCACGGAGGGAGGCCCATGGCTACACCTTC. The chain uses TRBV2 and TRBJ1-2; D ambiguous. The ends were cut back, 0 bases at V and 6 bases at J, with 14 bases in the middle. Germline-derived CDR1 and CDR2 are SNHLY and FYNNEI. The CDR3 is 15 residues long. The whole variable domain, filled in from reference TRBV2 and TRBJ1-2, reads EPEVTQTPSHQVTQMGQEVILRCVPISNHLYFYWYRQILGQKVEFLVSFYNNEISEKSEIFDDQFSVERPDGSNFTLKIRSTKLEDSAMYFCASSEARREAHGYTFGSGTRLTVV.

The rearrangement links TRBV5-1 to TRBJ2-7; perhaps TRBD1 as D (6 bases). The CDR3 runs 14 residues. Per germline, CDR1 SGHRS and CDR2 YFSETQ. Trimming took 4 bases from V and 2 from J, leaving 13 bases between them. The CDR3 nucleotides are TGCGCCAGCAGCATCCGGACAGAGGCCTACGAGCAGTACTTC. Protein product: CASSIRTEAYEQYF.

CDR3 residues: CASSPNRGEANYGYTF. The CDR3 nucleotides are TGTGCCAGCAGCCCAAACCGAGGGGAGGCTAACTATGGCTACACCTTC. V is TRBV9 and J is TRBJ1-2; weak D call: TRBD1 (5 bases). V was shortened by 4 bases and J by 0 bases, with 16 bases between the two germline ends. The germline CDR1 and CDR2 sequences are SGDLS and YYNGEE. The CDR3 covers 16 residues. The full variable domain, completed using reference TRBV9 and TRBJ1-2, is DSGVTQTPKHLITATGQRVTLRCSPRSGDLSVYWYQQSLDQGLQFLIQYYNGEERAKGNILERFSAQQFPDLHSELNLSSLELGDSALYFCASSPNRGEANYGYTFGSGTRLTVV.

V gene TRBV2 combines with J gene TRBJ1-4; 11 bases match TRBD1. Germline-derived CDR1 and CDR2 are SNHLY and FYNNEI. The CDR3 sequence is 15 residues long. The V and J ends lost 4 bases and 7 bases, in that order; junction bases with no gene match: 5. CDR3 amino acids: CASSGRTGGGEKLFF. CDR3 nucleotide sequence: TGTGCCAGCAGTGGGCGGACAGGGGGCGGTGAAAAACTGTTTTTT.

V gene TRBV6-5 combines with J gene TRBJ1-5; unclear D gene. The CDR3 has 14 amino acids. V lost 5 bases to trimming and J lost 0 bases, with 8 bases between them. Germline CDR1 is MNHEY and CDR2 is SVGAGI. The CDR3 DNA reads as TGTGCCAGCAGTAGACTGGATAGCAATCAGCCCCAGCATTTT. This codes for CASSRLDSNQPQHF.

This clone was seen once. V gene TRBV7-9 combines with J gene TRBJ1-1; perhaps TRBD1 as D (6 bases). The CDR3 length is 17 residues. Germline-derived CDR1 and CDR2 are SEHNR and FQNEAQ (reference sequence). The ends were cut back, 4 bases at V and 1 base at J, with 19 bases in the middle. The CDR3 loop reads CASSSPFVGAPNTEAFF. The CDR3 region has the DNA TGTGCCAGCAGCTCTCCCTTTGTGGGGGCCCCGAACACTGAAGCTTTCTTT.

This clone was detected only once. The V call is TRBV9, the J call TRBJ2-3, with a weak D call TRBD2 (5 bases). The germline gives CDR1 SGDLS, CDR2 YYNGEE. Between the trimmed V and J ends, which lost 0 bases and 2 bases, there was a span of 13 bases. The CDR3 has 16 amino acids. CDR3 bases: TGTGCCAGCAGCGTAGGCGCTAGCCCCGCCACAGATACGCAGTATTTT. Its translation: CASSVGASPATDTQYF. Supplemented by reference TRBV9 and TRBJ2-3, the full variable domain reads DSGVTQTPKHLITATGQRVTLRCSPRSGDLSVYWYQQSLDQGLQFLIQYYNGEERAKGNILERFSAQQFPDLHSELNLSSLELGDSALYFCASSVGASPATDTQYFGPGTRLTVL.

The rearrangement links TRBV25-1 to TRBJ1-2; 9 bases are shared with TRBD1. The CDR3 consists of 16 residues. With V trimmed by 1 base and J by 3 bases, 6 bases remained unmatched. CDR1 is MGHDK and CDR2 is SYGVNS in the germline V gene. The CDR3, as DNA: TGTGCCAGCAGTGAATTCGCCGGGACAGGGCACTATGGCTACACCTTC. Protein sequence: CASSEFAGTGHYGYTF.

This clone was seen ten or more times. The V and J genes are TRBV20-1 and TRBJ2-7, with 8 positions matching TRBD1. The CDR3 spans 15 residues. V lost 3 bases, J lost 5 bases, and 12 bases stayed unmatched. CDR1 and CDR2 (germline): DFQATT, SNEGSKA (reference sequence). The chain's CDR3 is CSASWDRQGSDEQYF. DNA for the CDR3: TGCAGTGCTAGTTGGGATAGACAGGGGAGCGACGAGCAGTACTTC.

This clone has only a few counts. The CDR3 reads CASSSTGVGEKLFF. In DNA, the CDR3 is TGTGCCAGCAGCTCCACAGGGGTGGGTGAAAAACTGTTTTTT. V is TRBV9 and J is TRBJ1-4; the match to TRBD1 covers 7 bases. Losses at the gene ends were 4 bases for V and 7 bases for J; bases not matched to a gene: 7. Germline values: CDR1 SGDLS, CDR2 YYNGEE. The CDR3 runs 14 residues.

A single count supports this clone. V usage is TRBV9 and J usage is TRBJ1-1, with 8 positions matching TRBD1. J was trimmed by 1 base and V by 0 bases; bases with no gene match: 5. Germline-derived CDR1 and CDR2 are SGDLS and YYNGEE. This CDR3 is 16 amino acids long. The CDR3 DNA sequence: TGTGCCAGCAGCGTAGCCCCAGGACAGGGGAACACTGAAGCTTTCTTT. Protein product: CASSVAPGQGNTEAFF.

The CDR3 DNA reads TGTGCCACCAGCAGAGAATGGCGACAGGGGGATGGCTACACCTTC. Protein sequence: CATSREWRQGDGYTF. V gene TRBV15 combines with J gene TRBJ1-2, with TRBD1 matching over 9 bases. J lost 6 bases, V lost 0 bases, and 5 bases had no gene match. This CDR3 has 15 residues. Germline V gene data show CDR1 as LNHNV and CDR2 as YYDKDF (reference sequence).

DNA for the CDR3: TGTGCCAGCAGCTTGAACTGGAACACTGAAGCTTTCTTT. Protein sequence: CASSLNWNTEAFF. The rearrangement uses TRBV5-5 and TRBJ1-1; D remains unclear. The CDR3 totals 13 residues. Trimming stripped 1 base from V and 1 base from J, with 5 bases between. The germline CDR1 and CDR2 sequences are SGHKS and YYEKEE (reference sequence).

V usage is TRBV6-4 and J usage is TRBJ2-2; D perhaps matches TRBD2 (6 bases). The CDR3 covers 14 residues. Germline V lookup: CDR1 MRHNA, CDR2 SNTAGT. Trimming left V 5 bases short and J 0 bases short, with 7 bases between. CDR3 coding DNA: TGTGCCAGCAGTTGGGACTCGAACACCGGGGAGCTGTTTTTT. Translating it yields CASSWDSNTGELFF.

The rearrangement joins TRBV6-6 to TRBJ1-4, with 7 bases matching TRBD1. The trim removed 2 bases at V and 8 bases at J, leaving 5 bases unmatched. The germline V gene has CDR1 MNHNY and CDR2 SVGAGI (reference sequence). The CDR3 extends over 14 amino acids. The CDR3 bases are TGTGCCAGCAGTTACCAGACAGGGTCGGAAAAACTGTTTTTT. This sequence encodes CASSYQTGSEKLFF.

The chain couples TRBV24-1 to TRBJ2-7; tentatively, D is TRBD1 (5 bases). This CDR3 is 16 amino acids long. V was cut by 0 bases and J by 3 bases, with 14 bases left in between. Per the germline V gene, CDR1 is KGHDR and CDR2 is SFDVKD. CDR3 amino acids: CATSDLISRVSYEQYF. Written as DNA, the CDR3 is TGTGCCACCAGTGATTTGATTAGCAGGGTCAGCTACGAGCAGTACTTC.